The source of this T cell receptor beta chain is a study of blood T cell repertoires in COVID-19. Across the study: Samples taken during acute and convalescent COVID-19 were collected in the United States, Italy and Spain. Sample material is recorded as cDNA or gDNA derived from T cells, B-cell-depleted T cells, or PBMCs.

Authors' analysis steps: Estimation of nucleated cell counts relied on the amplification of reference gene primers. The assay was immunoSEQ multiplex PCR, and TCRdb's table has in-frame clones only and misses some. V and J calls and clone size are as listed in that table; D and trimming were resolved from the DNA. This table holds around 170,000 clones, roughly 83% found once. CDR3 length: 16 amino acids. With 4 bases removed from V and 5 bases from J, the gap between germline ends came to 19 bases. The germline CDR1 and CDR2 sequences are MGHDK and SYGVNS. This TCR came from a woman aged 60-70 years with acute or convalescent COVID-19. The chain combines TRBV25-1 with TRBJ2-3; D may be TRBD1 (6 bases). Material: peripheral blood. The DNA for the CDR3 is TGTGCCAGCAGTGCGATCGGGACACCGACACTAGATACGCAGTATTTT. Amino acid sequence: CASSAIGTPTLDTQYF.